This T cell receptor (beta chain) was profiled in a study of OX40 agonist ivuxolimab in advanced cancers. In its sample, this clone was seen once. Its antigen is currently unknown. Findings of the study overall: On average, CD8+ T cells showed a greater number of expanded clones than CD4+.

Method: immunoSEQ multiplex PCR; TCRdb's copy keeps in-frame clones and lacks some. The sample contains 50,000 to 55,000 clones, less than 90% of which appear only once. This sequence was found in an adult with an advanced solid tumor such as melanoma, head and neck, liver or kidney cancer. Here the sequenced sample was CD4+ or CD8+ T cells sorted from blood, taken in a trial of the OX40 agonist ivuxolimab.

CDR3 protein: CASRTSGLSTDTQYF. The CDR3 bases are TGCGCCAGCCGAACTAGCGGATTAAGCACAGATACGCAGTATTTT. The rearrangement joins TRBV5-1 to TRBJ2-3; 8 nucleotides line up with TRBD2. V trimming: 7 bases; J trimming: 0 bases; junction bases outside the gene matches: 7. Germline assignment: CDR1 SGHRS and CDR2 YFSETQ. The CDR3 runs to 15 residues.